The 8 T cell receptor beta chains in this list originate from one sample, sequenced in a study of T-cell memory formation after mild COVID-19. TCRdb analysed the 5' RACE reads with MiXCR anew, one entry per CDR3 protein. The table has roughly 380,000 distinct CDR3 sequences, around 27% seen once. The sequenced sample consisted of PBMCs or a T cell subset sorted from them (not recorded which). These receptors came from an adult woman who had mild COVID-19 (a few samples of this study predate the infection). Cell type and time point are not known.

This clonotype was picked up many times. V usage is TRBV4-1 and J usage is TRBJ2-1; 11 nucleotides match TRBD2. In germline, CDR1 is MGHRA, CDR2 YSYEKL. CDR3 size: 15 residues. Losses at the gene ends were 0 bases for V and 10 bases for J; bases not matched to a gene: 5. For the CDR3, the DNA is TGCGCCAGCAGCCAAGATAGCGGGGGGGCCCGAGAGCAGTTCTTC. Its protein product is CASSQDSGGAREQFF.

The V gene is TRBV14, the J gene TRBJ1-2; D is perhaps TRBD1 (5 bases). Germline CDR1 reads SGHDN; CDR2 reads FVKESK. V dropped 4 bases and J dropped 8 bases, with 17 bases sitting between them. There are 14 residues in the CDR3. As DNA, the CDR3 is TGTGCCAGCAGCCGAGAGTCCAGGGCGAAGGGCTACACCTTC. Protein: CASSRESRAKGYTF.

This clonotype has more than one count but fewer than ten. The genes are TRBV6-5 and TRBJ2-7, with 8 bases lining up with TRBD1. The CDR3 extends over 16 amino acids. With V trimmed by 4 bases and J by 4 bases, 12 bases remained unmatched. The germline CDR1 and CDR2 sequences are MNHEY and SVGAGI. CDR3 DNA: TGTGCCAGCAGTTCGCACTGGACAGGGCCGTCTTACGAGCAGTACTTC. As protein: CASSSHWTGPSYEQYF.

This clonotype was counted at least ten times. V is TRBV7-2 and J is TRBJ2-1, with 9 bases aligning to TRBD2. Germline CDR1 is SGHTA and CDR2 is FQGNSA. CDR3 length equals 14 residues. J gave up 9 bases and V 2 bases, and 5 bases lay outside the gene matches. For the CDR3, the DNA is TGTGCCAGCAGCTTATGGCTAGCGGGAAGTGAGCAGTTCTTC. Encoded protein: CASSLWLAGSEQFF.

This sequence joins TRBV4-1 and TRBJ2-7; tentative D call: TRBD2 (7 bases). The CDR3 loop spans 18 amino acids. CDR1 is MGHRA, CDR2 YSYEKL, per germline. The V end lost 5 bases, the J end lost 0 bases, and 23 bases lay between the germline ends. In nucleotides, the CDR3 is TGCGCCAGCAGCAACCCTCCGAGGGGGGAGGGATACTCCTACGAGCAGTACTTC. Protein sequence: CASSNPPRGEGYSYEQYF.

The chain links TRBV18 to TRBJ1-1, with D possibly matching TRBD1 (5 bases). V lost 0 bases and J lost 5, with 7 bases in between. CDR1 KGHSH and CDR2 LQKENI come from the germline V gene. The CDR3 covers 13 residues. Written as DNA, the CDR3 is TGTGCCAGCTCACCACCGCAGGGAACTGAAGCTTTCTTT. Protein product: CASSPPQGTEAFF.

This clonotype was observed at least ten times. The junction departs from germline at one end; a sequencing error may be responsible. The DNA of the CDR3 is TGTGCTAGCAGCTCCTTCCTAGCGGGACTAGCGGGACCCGCGAACACCGGGGAGCTGTTTTTT. Its protein is CASSSFLAGLAGPANTGELFF. The chain joins TRBV7-7 to TRBJ2-2; TRBD2 aligns across 13 bases. Germline CDR1 SSHAT, CDR2 FNYEAQ (reference sequence). The CDR3 loop spans 21 amino acids. The variable domain in full, with the rest retrieved from reference TRBV7-7 and TRBJ2-2, is GAGVSQSPRYKVTKRGQDVTLRCDPISSHATLYWYQQALGQGPEFLTYFNYEAQPDKSGLPSDRFSAERPEGSISTLTIQRTEQRDSAMYRCASSSFLAGLAGPANTGELFFGEGSRLTVL.

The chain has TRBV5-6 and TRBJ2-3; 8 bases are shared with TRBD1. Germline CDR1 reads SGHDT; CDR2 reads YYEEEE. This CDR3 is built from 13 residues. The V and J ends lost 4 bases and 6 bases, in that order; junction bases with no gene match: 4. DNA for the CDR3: TGTGCCAGCAGCCCAGACAGGGGCGATACGCAGTATTTT. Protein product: CASSPDRGDTQYF.